The next 29 T cell receptor beta chains were all read from a single sample in a study of T cell repertoires in cytomegalovirus infection. TCRdb reprocessed the reads via MiXCR and lists one record per CDR3 protein. This sample has about 920,000 distinct CDR3 sequences, with around a third found just once. These receptors have no known antigen. The source was cultured CD8+ T cells from PBMCs, collected from culture after CMV antigen stimulation. These receptors came from a human donor in good health (CMV status not recorded). Some clones in this sample may be carry-over from other donors' samples.

J is TRBJ1-2 and V is TRBV27; D is unclear. This CDR3 contains 14 residues. Trimming took off 4 bases at V and 6 bases at J, with 15 bases between the two ends. CDR1 is MNHEY, CDR2 SMNVEV, per germline (reference sequence). CDR3 sequence: CASSSLGGIDGYTF. CDR3 nucleotide sequence: TGTGCCAGCAGTTCCCTAGGAGGTATAGATGGCTACACCTTC.

This chain links TRBV7-8 with TRBJ1-2, with a possible D match to TRBD1 (5 bases). The germline V gene encodes CDR1 SGHVS and CDR2 FQNEAQ. The length of the CDR3 is 15 residues. The V gene lost 3 bases and the J gene lost 6 bases, with 17 bases spanning the gap. In DNA, the CDR3 is TGTGCCAGCAGCTTCACAGGCCCCAAAGGGGATGGCTACACCTTC. Protein: CASSFTGPKGDGYTF.

This chain joins TRBV29-1 and TRBJ2-1, with 8 positions matching TRBD2. From germline, CDR1 is SQVTM and CDR2 ANQGSEA. This CDR3 has 14 amino acids. V gave up 6 bases and J gave up 5 bases; unmatched junction bases: 9. As DNA, the CDR3 is TGCAGCGTCCTTCGGGGGGGCTACGACAATGAGCAGTTCTTC. It yields the protein CSVLRGGYDNEQFF.

In this sample, this clonotype turned up many times. The chain uses TRBV7-8 and TRBJ2-7, with 9 bases lining up with TRBD2. V lost 6 bases and J lost 6; bases outside the gene matches: 6. The CDR3 runs 13 residues. CDR1 and CDR2 from the germline V gene are SGHVS and FQNEAQ. The chain's CDR3 is CASRSLAGGEQYV. The CDR3 nucleotides are TGTGCCAGCAGATCACTAGCGGGCGGCGAGCAGTACGTC.

The chain uses TRBV5-1 and TRBJ1-4; D remains unclear. Germline-derived CDR1 and CDR2 are SGHRS and YFSETQ. This CDR3 contains 15 residues. Trimming left V 4 bases short and J 4 bases short, with 14 bases between. CDR3 sequence (DNA): TGCGCCAGCAGCCTGGAAACAGTTCTTAATGAAAAACTGTTTTTT. This codes for CASSLETVLNEKLFF.

This sequence joins TRBV9 and TRBJ2-1, with TRBD2 matching 8 bases. With V trimmed by 3 bases and J by 5 bases, 4 bases remained unmatched. The CDR3 runs to 14 residues. Germline V lookup: CDR1 SGDLS, CDR2 YYNGEE. DNA for the CDR3: TGTGCCAGCAGCGACGGGGGGGCTAACAATGAGCAGTTCTTC. Its translation is CASSDGGANNEQFF. Filled out from reference TRBV9 and TRBJ2-1, the complete variable domain reads DSGVTQTPKHLITATGQRVTLRCSPRSGDLSVYWYQQSLDQGLQFLIQYYNGEERAKGNILERFSAQQFPDLHSELNLSSLELGDSALYFCASSDGGANNEQFFGPGTRLTVL.

Only a few counts were recorded for this clonotype. DNA of the CDR3: TGTGCCAGCAGCGGCGGGACTAGCGGGGGGGAGACCCAGTACTTC. This gives the protein CASSGGTSGGETQYF. The chain is built from TRBV2 and TRBJ2-5; 15 nucleotides agree with TRBD2. CDR1 is SNHLY and CDR2 is FYNNEI in the germline V gene. V lost 6 bases and J lost 5; bases outside the gene matches: 4. This CDR3 contains 15 residues.

The chain uses TRBV15 and TRBJ2-5; a weak D match, TRBD2 (6 bases). Germline V CDR1 and CDR2: LNHNV, YYDKDF (reference sequence). The CDR3 runs to 15 residues. V gave up 4 bases and J gave up 5 bases, with 17 bases separating them. The CDR3 DNA reads TGTGCCACCAGCATATTGGACTCGGGGGTGGAGACCCAGTACTTC. This codes for CATSILDSGVETQYF.

The chain joins TRBV27 to TRBJ1-5; D unresolved. CDR1 is MNHEY and CDR2 is SMNVEV in the germline V gene (reference sequence). V was trimmed by 2 bases and J by 3 bases, leaving 11 bases between them. This CDR3 is 15 amino acids long. This CDR3 reads CASSLGQIANQPQHF. The CDR3 coding sequence is TGTGCCAGCAGTTTAGGGCAGATCGCCAATCAGCCCCAGCATTTT.

The chain uses TRBV25-1 and TRBJ2-2, with 14 bases identical to TRBD2. Per the germline V gene, CDR1 is MGHDK and CDR2 is SYGVNS. Losses at the gene ends were 0 bases for V and 1 base for J; bases not matched to a gene: 4. The CDR3 spans 19 residues. CDR3 in amino acids: CASSEYRLAGGLNTGELFF. DNA for the CDR3: TGTGCCAGCAGTGAATACAGACTAGCGGGGGGGCTGAACACCGGGGAGCTGTTTTTT. Variable domain in full (rest from reference TRBV25-1 and TRBJ2-2): EADIYQTPRYLVIGTGKKITLECSQTMGHDKMYWYQQDPGMELHLIHYSYGVNSTEKGDLSSESTVSRIRTEHFPLTLESARPSHTSQYLCASSEYRLAGGLNTGELFFGEGSRLTVL.

V is TRBV27 and J is TRBJ1-1, with D tentatively TRBD1 (6 bases). Germline V gives CDR1 MNHEY, CDR2 SMNVEV (reference sequence). Trimming removed 6 bases at V and 5 bases at J, with 16 bases between. The CDR3 loop spans 14 amino acids. The chain's CDR3 is CASRKQGQRTEAFF. CDR3 coding DNA: TGTGCCAGCAGAAAACAGGGCCAGAGAACTGAAGCTTTCTTT.

The chain employs TRBV6-2 or TRBV6-3 and TRBJ2-7; 9 nucleotides line up with TRBD1. Germline V gives CDR1 MNHEY, CDR2 SVGEGT. V lost 5 bases and J lost 7; bases outside the gene matches: 6. This CDR3 is built from 13 residues. CDR3 nucleotides: TGTGCCAGCAGTCTACAGGGGGCTTGGGAGCAGTACGTC. It is translated as CASSLQGAWEQYV.

This clonotype came up many times. The CDR3 loop is CASSLDRGLGNTIYF. DNA for the CDR3: TGTGCCAGCAGCTTGGACAGGGGGCTCGGAAACACCATATATTTT. The genes are TRBV7-2 and TRBJ1-3; 11 positions agree with TRBD1. This CDR3 comprises 15 residues. Trimming cost V 3 bases and J 4 bases; bases outside gene matches: 2. Germline V lookup: CDR1 SGHTA, CDR2 FQGNSA.

The sample holds a few counts of this clonotype. V and J are TRBV9 and TRBJ2-1; TRBD1 agrees at 7 bases. CDR3 length equals 15 residues. The germline CDR1 and CDR2 sequences are SGDLS and YYNGEE. V was pared by 1 base and J by 6 bases, with 7 bases of the junction left unmatched. The CDR3 region has the DNA TGTGCCAGCAGCGTATATAGGGGGCAGGGCAATGAGCAGTTCTTC. Protein sequence: CASSVYRGQGNEQFF. The full variable domain, in which reference TRBV9 and TRBJ2-1 provide the parts outside the CDR3, is DSGVTQTPKHLITATGQRVTLRCSPRSGDLSVYWYQQSLDQGLQFLIQYYNGEERAKGNILERFSAQQFPDLHSELNLSSLELGDSALYFCASSVYRGQGNEQFFGPGTRLTVL.

This CDR3 is CASSNRDPPSTGELFF. The DNA for the CDR3 is TGTGCCAGCAGCAACCGGGACCCGCCTTCCACCGGGGAGCTGTTTTTT. This rearrangement joins TRBV7-4 to TRBJ2-2; D might be TRBD1 or TRBD2, each matching 5 bases. Trimming stripped 5 bases from V and 4 bases from J, with 17 bases between. The germline V gene encodes CDR1 SGHVT and CDR2 SQSDAQ. This CDR3 comprises 16 residues.

In its sample, this clonotype was seen a few times. V is TRBV27 and J is TRBJ1-6, with 7 bases identical to TRBD1. In germline, CDR1 is MNHEY, CDR2 SMNVEV (reference sequence). The CDR3 spans 16 residues. Trimming removed 4 bases from V and 10 bases from J; junction bases left unmatched: 13. This chain's CDR3 is CASSSPVGQISSPLHF. DNA of the CDR3: TGTGCCAGCAGTTCCCCAGTGGGACAGATCAGCTCACCCCTCCACTTT.

The chain combines TRBV6-5 with TRBJ2-7; D not certain. Germline-derived CDR1 and CDR2 are MNHEY and SVGAGI. This CDR3 region has 14 residues. Trimming took off 2 bases at V and 0 bases at J, with 8 bases between the two ends. The CDR3 is CASSYTTSSYEQYF. The CDR3 DNA reads as TGTGCCAGCAGTTACACAACGAGCTCCTACGAGCAGTACTTC.

This clonotype turned up a few times. V and J are TRBV10-3 and TRBJ2-3; D might be TRBD2 (5 bases). The CDR3 spans 15 residues. The germline V and J ends were trimmed by 6 bases and 4 bases, with 17 bases remaining between them. Germline lookup yields CDR1 ENHRY and CDR2 SYGVKD. This chain's CDR3 is CAISDALGEPDTQYF. For the CDR3, the DNA is TGTGCCATCAGCGACGCTCTCGGGGAGCCAGATACGCAGTATTTT.

This clonotype came up once. V gene TRBV12-3 or TRBV12-4 combines with J gene TRBJ2-1; D ambiguous. Trimming took 8 bases from V and 6 from J, leaving 11 bases between them. The CDR3 runs to 12 residues. CDR3 DNA: TGTGCCAGCGAAGTCTCGGGCAATGAGCAGTTCTTC. It specifies CASEVSGNEQFF.

This clonotype was seen more than once but under ten times. This sequence joins TRBV7-8 and TRBJ2-7; D may correspond to TRBD1 or TRBD2 (6 bases each). Trimming left V 4 bases short and J 2 bases short, with 15 bases between. This CDR3 contains 15 residues. Per germline, CDR1 SGHVS and CDR2 FQNEAQ. The CDR3 DNA is TGTGCCAGCAGCTCAGGGGAGGCAGGGACCTACGAGCAGTACTTC. This encodes CASSSGEAGTYEQYF.

The chain carries TRBV6-5 and TRBJ1-2; a weak D match, TRBD1 (5 bases). V lost 6 bases and J 1 base, leaving 15 bases between the germline ends. CDR1 MNHEY and CDR2 SVGAGI come from the germline V gene. This CDR3 is built from 15 residues. DNA of the CDR3: TGTGCCAGCAGCTCATTCGGACACTTTAACTATGGCTACACCTTC. It codes for CASSSFGHFNYGYTF.

The V gene is TRBV6-2 or TRBV6-3, the J gene TRBJ1-1, with D hard to call. V dropped 2 bases and J dropped 1 base, with 11 bases sitting between them. The length of the CDR3 is 15 residues. Germline V gene data show CDR1 as MNHEY and CDR2 as SVGEGT. The CDR3 region is CASSYQWAGNTEAFF. CDR3 nucleotide sequence: TGTGCCAGCAGTTACCAGTGGGCGGGGAACACTGAAGCTTTCTTT.

The V and J genes are TRBV5-1 and TRBJ2-1; 9 bases map to TRBD2. V lost 3 bases and J lost 9; bases outside the gene matches: 10. The germline gives CDR1 SGHRS, CDR2 YFSETQ. The CDR3 is 15 amino acids. Written as DNA, the CDR3 is TGCGCCAGCAGCTATGGCGGGGGGGCCGGTAGTGAGCAGTTCTTC. The encoded protein is CASSYGGGAGSEQFF.

The genes are TRBV27 and TRBJ2-5; 11 positions agree with TRBD2. CDR1 MNHEY and CDR2 SMNVEV come from the germline V gene (reference sequence). Trimming at V came to 6 bases and at J to 5 bases, leaving 5 bases not matched to a gene. The CDR3 loop spans 14 amino acids. The CDR3 reads CASRLAGGPETQYF. The CDR3 nucleotides read TGTGCCAGCAGATTAGCGGGGGGGCCGGAGACCCAGTACTTC.

This clonotype was seen only a few times. The J gene is TRBJ2-5, the V gene TRBV3-1, with no clear D. Germline assignment: CDR1 LGHDT and CDR2 YNNKEL (reference sequence). The CDR3 covers 17 residues. Trimming removed 0 bases at V and 1 base at J, with 15 bases between. CDR3 DNA sequence: TGTGCCAGCAGCCAAGATTTGAGTTGGGCAGTCCAAGAGACCCAGTACTTC. It specifies CASSQDLSWAVQETQYF.

The chain couples TRBV19 to TRBJ2-5; D may correspond to TRBD1 or TRBD2 (5 bases each). V dropped 0 bases and J dropped 0 bases, with 14 bases sitting between them. The CDR3 contains 17 residues. Germline CDR1 LNHDA, CDR2 SQIVND (reference sequence). Here the CDR3 DNA reads TGTGCCAGTAGTATAGATTTCGCCGGGGCTAACCAAGAGACCCAGTACTTC. Translation gives CASSIDFAGANQETQYF.

As DNA, the CDR3 is TGTGCCAGCAGACCTACAGGGGCCAACACAGATACGCAGTATTTT. Translation gives CASRPTGANTDTQYF. V and J are TRBV7-4 and TRBJ2-3, with 7 bases lining up with TRBD1. V dropped 6 bases and J dropped 2; count of bases not matched to a gene: 8. Germline-derived CDR1 and CDR2 are SGHVT and SQSDAQ. CDR3 length equals 15 residues.

This clonotype appeared a few times. The chain uses TRBV7-9 and TRBJ2-5; 7 bases agree with TRBD2. Looked up from germline, CDR1 is SEHNR and CDR2 is FQNEAQ (reference sequence). The CDR3 is made up of 15 amino acids. V was pared by 0 bases and J by 1 base, with 2 bases of the junction left unmatched. The CDR3 is CASSLALAPQETQYF. The CDR3, as DNA: TGTGCCAGCAGCTTAGCACTAGCGCCCCAAGAGACCCAGTACTTC.

This clonotype has just a few counts. The chain links TRBV7-9 to TRBJ2-7, with 9 bases that match TRBD1. There are 15 residues in the CDR3. From germline, CDR1 is SEHNR and CDR2 FQNEAQ (reference sequence). The V gene end was trimmed by 4 bases and the J gene end by 2 bases; junction bases not matched to a gene: 6. CDR3 region: CASSSRDRDPYEQYF. CDR3 coding DNA: TGTGCCAGCAGCTCCCGGGACAGGGATCCCTACGAGCAGTACTTC.